This T cell receptor beta chain comes out of a study of cytomegalovirus exposure and HLA in healthy donors. Amplification used 60 Vbeta primers and 13 Jbeta primers. Profiled with immunoSEQ multiplex PCR; TCRdb holds only in-frame clones, not every one. The sample includes roughly 180,000 clones, 80% seen only once; the top ten take around 1.4%. Germline CDR1 is DFQATT and CDR2 is SNEGSKA (reference sequence). The CDR3 runs 11 residues. Trimming took 3 bases from V and 5 from J, leaving 4 bases between them. The sample taken for sequencing was PBMCs. The clonotype originates from a girl aged 5 to 17 in good health and CMV-seropositive. The gene calls are TRBV20-1 and TRBJ2-2; D is uncertain. The CDR3, as DNA: TGCAGTGCTAGTACTACCGGGGAGCTGTTTTTT. Translation: CSASTTGELFF.